This TCR beta chain was sequenced for a study of cytomegalovirus exposure and HLA in healthy donors. Background on the study: Both the 120 validation repertoires and the approximately 700 first-cohort repertoires used the same platform, as reported by a later analysis. Study-level results: The tendency of first-cohort TCR clusters to co-occur in the roughly 130 validation repertoires emerged from a later analysis.

This table comes from immunoSEQ multiplex PCR, and its TCRdb copy is limited to in-frame clones, with some not included. The profile shows around 73,000 clones, 80% to 90% of them singletons. Worth noting for this clone: Its specificity is not known.

CDR3 length: 16 amino acids. The J segment lost 6 bases and the V segment lost 4 bases, leaving 6 bases of the junction unmatched. CDR1 is MNHEY and CDR2 is SMNVEV in the germline V gene (reference sequence). The sequencing input was PBMCs. The clonotype originates from a woman younger than 35 in good health and CMV-seropositive. The chain links TRBV27 to TRBJ2-2; the match to TRBD2 covers 12 bases. CDR3 loop: CASSSSGRAVAGELFF. As DNA, the CDR3 is TGTGCCAGCAGTTCTAGCGGGAGGGCCGTCGCCGGGGAGCTGTTTTTT.